These 27 T cell receptor beta chains share one sample of origin, sequenced in a study of regulatory T cells in long-lasting Graves disease. Time point reported: newly diagnosed GD, antithyroid drugs for less than 3 months. From PBMCs, RNA was extracted and then used to make the TCR library. Construction of TCR beta libraries relied on iRepertoire HTBI primers and on Arm-PCR targeting CDR3 regions. TCRdb re-called the multiplex PCR reads through MiXCR, storing one row per CDR3 protein. There are approximately 300,000 distinct CDR3 sequences in the sample; 15% to 20% occur only once, and about 39% lies in the top ten. The source material was peripheral blood mononuclear cells (PBMCs), sampled at new diagnosis, from a patient treated with antithyroid drugs. These receptors came from a female donor with Graves disease.

The rearrangement joins TRBV2 to TRBJ1-5, with D tentatively TRBD1 (6 bases). The CDR3 runs to 17 residues. CDR1 is SNHLY and CDR2 is FYNNEI in the germline V gene. V was cut by 6 bases and J by 0 bases, with 18 bases left in between. CDR3 sequence (DNA): TGTGCCAGCAGCCTGATGGGGGGCCGCTATAGCAATCAGCCCCAGCATTTT. Translating it yields CASSLMGGRYSNQPQHF.

This clonotype was counted a few times. The chain couples TRBV5-1 to TRBJ1-1; D perhaps matches TRBD1 (5 bases). Germline V gene sequence: CDR1 SGHRS, CDR2 YFSETQ. This CDR3 is built from 14 residues. The V end lost 1 base, the J end lost 8 bases, and 15 bases lay between the germline ends. For the CDR3, the DNA is TGCGCCAGCAGCTTGAGTCTGCAGGGATCCGAAGCTTTCTTT. This codes for CASSLSLQGSEAFF.

Details on this clonotype: This could be a read error, since a much larger clone is one nucleotide away. The rearrangement links TRBV7-9 to TRBJ2-5, with D possibly called TRBD1 or TRBD2 (7 bases each). This CDR3 is 16 amino acids long. Germline CDR1 SEHNR, CDR2 FQNEAQ (reference sequence). The V gene lost 5 bases and the J gene lost 9 bases, with 25 bases spanning the gap. The CDR3 DNA follows: TGTGCCAGCAGCGACCAGGGGGGGGCGCGAAGTGAGTCCCAGTACTTC. Amino acid sequence: CASSDQGGARSESQYF.

This clonotype was recorded many times. The V gene is TRBV28, the J gene TRBJ2-3; 10 nucleotides agree with TRBD2. V gave up 9 bases and J gave up 4 bases; unmatched junction bases: 7. Germline-derived CDR1 and CDR2 are MDHEN and SYDVKM. The length of the CDR3 is 14 residues. This chain's CDR3 is CARHSGRRSDTQYF. The CDR3 DNA is TGTGCCAGACATAGCGGGAGGAGGTCAGATACGCAGTATTTT.

This chain joins TRBV4-1 and TRBJ2-1, with 10 positions matching TRBD2. CDR1 is MGHRA, CDR2 YSYEKL, per germline. Losses at the gene ends were 0 bases for V and 14 bases for J; bases not matched to a gene: 7. There are 14 residues in the CDR3. The CDR3 DNA reads as TGCGCCAGCAGCCAAGAGCCAGCGGGAGGGCCTAAGTTCTTC. Translating it yields CASSQEPAGGPKFF.

This clonotype was recorded many times. CDR3 DNA: TGTGCCAGCAGCCCCGGACTAGCGGGGACCTACGAGCAGTACTTC. Protein product: CASSPGLAGTYEQYF. The rearrangement uses TRBV28 and TRBJ2-7; TRBD2 agrees at 12 bases. Looked up from germline, CDR1 is MDHEN and CDR2 is SYDVKM. Losses at the gene ends were 6 bases for V and 2 bases for J; bases not matched to a gene: 5. CDR3 length equals 15 residues. Together with reference TRBV28 and TRBJ2-7, the CDR3 gives the full variable domain: DVKVTQSSRYLVKRTGEKVFLECVQDMDHENMFWYRQDPGLGLRLIYFSYDVKMKEKGDIPEGYSVSREKKERFSLILESASTNQTSMYLCASSPGLAGTYEQYFGPGTRLTVT.

This clonotype was found many times. The chain joins TRBV7-8 to TRBJ2-7; 14 bases map to TRBD2. V trimming: 5 bases; J trimming: 4 bases; junction bases outside the gene matches: 7. This CDR3 is built from 16 residues. Germline lookup yields CDR1 SGHVS and CDR2 FQNEAQ. CDR3 residues: CASSLDRTSGRYEQYF. The CDR3 DNA reads TGTGCCAGCAGCCTTGACAGGACTAGCGGGAGGTACGAGCAGTACTTC.

A word on this clonotype: Just one base apart from a much larger clone, this may be a read error. The chain links TRBV6-4 to TRBJ2-7; TRBD1 is a possible D gene (5 bases). Looked up from germline, CDR1 is MRHNA and CDR2 is SNTAGT. V lost 9 bases and J 7 bases, leaving 16 bases between the germline ends. This CDR3 spans 12 amino acids. This chain's CDR3 is CARSSSQGEQYF. CDR3 coding DNA: TGTGCCAGAAGTTCCTCTCAGGGTGAGCAGTACTTC.

The rearrangement uses TRBV24-1 and TRBJ1-1, with TRBD1 matching over 9 bases. After removal of 7 bases from V and 4 bases from J, the junction contained 6 bases not matched to a gene. The CDR3 is 14 amino acids. Germline CDR1 and CDR2: KGHDR and SFDVKD. CDR3 sequence (DNA): TGTGCCACCAGCGACAGGGGGAGGGGCACTGAAGCTTTCTTT. This sequence encodes CATSDRGRGTEAFF.

This clonotype was recorded at least ten times. The gene calls are TRBV7-3 and TRBJ2-1; 11 bases line up with TRBD2. The V gene end was trimmed by 3 bases and the J gene end by 9 bases; junction bases not matched to a gene: 7. The CDR3 consists of 15 residues. The germline V gene has CDR1 SGHTA and CDR2 FQGTGA. CDR3 sequence: CASSLMTSGTGEQFF. DNA for the CDR3: TGTGCCAGCAGCTTGATGACTAGCGGGACCGGTGAGCAGTTCTTC.

The chain recombines TRBV2 with TRBJ1-1, with D hard to call. Germline V gene data show CDR1 as SNHLY and CDR2 as FYNNEI. V lost 2 bases to trimming and J lost 2 bases, with 12 bases between them. The CDR3 is made up of 15 amino acids. CDR3 amino acids: CASSEYNEGNTEAFF. CDR3 nucleotides: TGTGCCAGCAGTGAATATAATGAGGGAAACACTGAAGCTTTCTTT. Full variable domain (outside the CDR3, taken from reference TRBV2 and TRBJ1-1): EPEVTQTPSHQVTQMGQEVILRCVPISNHLYFYWYRQILGQKVEFLVSFYNNEISEKSEIFDDQFSVERPDGSNFTLKIRSTKLEDSAMYFCASSEYNEGNTEAFFGQGTRLTVV.

V is TRBV9 and J is TRBJ2-7, with 12 bases aligning to TRBD2. Germline V CDR1 and CDR2: SGDLS, YYNGEE. Germline trimming cut 3 bases from V and 6 bases from J; bases unmatched to any gene: 10. The CDR3 covers 16 residues. DNA for the CDR3: TGTGCCAGCAGCGCGGAAATGACTAGCGGGAGTTTCGAGCAGTACTTC. Its translation: CASSAEMTSGSFEQYF.

This clonotype was detected ten times or more. The rearrangement uses TRBV6-1 and TRBJ2-7; a possible D gene is TRBD1 (5 bases). V was pared by 6 bases and J by 3 bases, with 21 bases between. From germline, CDR1 is MNHNS and CDR2 SASEGT. This CDR3 has 16 residues. The CDR3 DNA sequence: TGTGCCAGCAGGGACAAGTCCAGCGAGCCCCTCTACGAGCAGTACTTC. Translation gives CASRDKSSEPLYEQYF.

The sample holds many counts of this clonotype. The rearrangement uses TRBV6-2 or TRBV6-3 and TRBJ2-1; TRBD2 matches at 11 bases. Germline-derived CDR1 and CDR2 are MNHEY and SVGEGT. The V gene end was trimmed by 0 bases and the J gene end by 7 bases; junction bases not matched to a gene: 5. The CDR3 is made up of 16 amino acids. The CDR3 here is CASSYSTSGSGNEQFF. The CDR3 DNA follows: TGTGCCAGCAGTTACTCAACTAGCGGGAGCGGTAATGAGCAGTTCTTC.

This clonotype showed up many times. The gene calls are TRBV2 and TRBJ2-1; 10 nucleotides line up with TRBD2. CDR1 and CDR2 from the germline V gene are SNHLY and FYNNEI. V lost 7 bases and J lost 16; bases outside the gene matches: 10. This CDR3 comprises 12 residues. CDR3 loop: CASTEEAGGHFF. The CDR3 nucleotides are TGTGCCAGCACCGAAGAAGCGGGAGGGCACTTCTTC.

About this clonotype: This may arise from a read error, as a much more abundant clone is one base away. This chain links TRBV7-9 with TRBJ1-1; possible D gene TRBD1, 5 bases. V was shortened by 3 bases and J by 0 bases, with 11 bases between the two germline ends. The CDR3 extends over 15 amino acids. CDR1 and CDR2 from the germline V gene are SEHNR and FQNEAQ (reference sequence). This CDR3 reads CASSLSGNMNTEAFF. The DNA of the CDR3 is TGTGCCAGCAGCTTGTCAGGGAACATGAACACTGAAGCTTTCTTT.

The chain recombines TRBV5-1 with TRBJ2-7; perhaps TRBD2 as D (6 bases). The length of the CDR3 is 15 residues. V was pared by 1 base and J by 0 bases, with 11 bases between. Per germline, CDR1 SGHRS and CDR2 YFSETQ. The CDR3 sequence: CASSLSVAASYEQYF. The CDR3 region has the DNA TGCGCCAGCAGCTTGAGTGTAGCGGCCTCCTACGAGCAGTACTTC.

Many counts were recorded for this clonotype. This rearrangement joins TRBV11-1 to TRBJ2-5; 13 nucleotides match TRBD2. The CDR3 spans 16 residues. With V trimmed by 4 bases and J by 3 bases, 5 bases remained unmatched. In germline, CDR1 is SGHAT, CDR2 FQDESV (reference sequence). The CDR3 here is CASSWTSGRGKETQYF. Written as DNA, the CDR3 is TGTGCCAGCAGCTGGACTAGCGGGAGAGGCAAAGAGACCCAGTACTTC.

This clonotype came up a few times. V and J are TRBV28 and TRBJ2-7, with D tentatively TRBD2 (5 bases). The V end was cut by 7 bases, the J end by 0 bases, with 13 bases between. The germline CDR1 and CDR2 sequences are MDHEN and SYDVKM. The CDR3 runs 14 residues. The CDR3 coding sequence is TGTGCCAGCACCCCAAGCGGTAACTCCTACGAGCAGTACTTC. Amino acids: CASTPSGNSYEQYF.

V usage is TRBV28 and J usage is TRBJ2-2, with D tentatively TRBD2 (6 bases). The V gene's germline CDR1 is MDHEN and CDR2 SYDVKM. V gave up 8 bases and J gave up 3 bases, with 13 bases separating them. This CDR3 spans 14 amino acids. CDR3 protein: CASLEEGYTGELFF. The CDR3 bases are TGTGCCAGCCTCGAGGAGGGCTACACCGGGGAGCTGTTTTTT.

A note on this clonotype: One base away lies a much larger clone, so this may be a sequencing read error. This sequence joins TRBV11-2 and TRBJ2-1, with 9 bases aligning to TRBD2. This CDR3 is 14 amino acids long. V was clipped by 4 bases and J by 2 bases; unmatched bases: 0. CDR1 and CDR2 from the germline V gene are SGHAT and FQNNGV. The CDR3 nucleotides are TGTGCCAGCAGCTCTAGCGGGACCTACAATGAGCAGTTCTTC. Amino acids: CASSSSGTYNEQFF.

This chain connects TRBV20-1 to TRBJ2-3; the match to TRBD2 covers 11 bases. The CDR3 has 14 amino acids. The V gene's germline CDR1 is DFQATT and CDR2 SNEGSKA (reference sequence). The V and J ends lost 4 bases and 3 bases, in that order; junction bases with no gene match: 3. The CDR3: CSATTSGKTDTQYF. The CDR3 nucleotides read TGCAGTGCTACGACTAGCGGGAAGACAGATACGCAGTATTTT.

V is TRBV2 and J is TRBJ2-2, with D hard to call. Trimming left V 10 bases short and J 3 bases short, with 21 bases between. Germline-derived CDR1 and CDR2 are SNHLY and FYNNEI. This CDR3 has 16 residues. DNA of the CDR3: TGTGCCACCTCCTCTTCCCCGGACCCCTACACCGGGGAGCTGTTTTTT. It encodes CATSSSPDPYTGELFF.

This clonotype was seen a few times. This chain links TRBV19 with TRBJ1-5; perhaps TRBD1 as D (6 bases). This CDR3 has 16 residues. Germline V gene data show CDR1 as LNHDA and CDR2 as SQIVND (reference sequence). Trimming took 6 bases from V and 5 from J, leaving 20 bases between them. As DNA, the CDR3 is TGTGCCAGTAGCTCGGGCGGACAGAATCTTTATCAGCCCCAGCATTTT. Amino acids: CASSSGGQNLYQPQHF. Looking up the rest from reference TRBV19 and TRBJ1-5 gives the full variable domain: DGGITQSPKYLFRKEGQNVTLSCEQNLNHDAMYWYRQDPGQGLRLIYYSQIVNDFQKGDIAEGYSVSREKKESFPLTVTSAQKNPTAFYLCASSSGGQNLYQPQHFGDGTRLSIL.

This clonotype was counted many times. The CDR3 region is CASSPQQGGDEQFF. The CDR3 DNA follows: TGTGCCAGCAGCCCACAACAGGGGGGGGATGAGCAGTTCTTC. The chain links TRBV7-9 to TRBJ2-1, with D tentatively TRBD1 (8 bases). The V gene's germline CDR1 is SEHNR and CDR2 FQNEAQ (reference sequence). The CDR3 has 14 residues. V shed 5 bases and J shed 8 bases, with 16 bases lying between them.

This clonotype has ten or more counts. The chain employs TRBV18 and TRBJ2-7; no reliable D call. The CDR3 loop spans 14 amino acids. V was trimmed by 0 bases and J by 2 bases, leaving 8 bases between them. CDR1 KGHSH and CDR2 LQKENI come from the germline V gene. The DNA for the CDR3 is TGTGCCAGCTCACCACCCGACAAAGCCTACGAGCAGTACTTC. Its translation: CASSPPDKAYEQYF.

This clonotype was counted ten times or more. Germline and junction disagree at one end, which may indicate a read error. The chain links TRBV27 to TRBJ2-3, with D perhaps TRBD1 or TRBD2 (6 bases each). CDR3 length equals 14 residues. Germline V gene sequence: CDR1 MNHEY, CDR2 SMNVEV (reference sequence). The CDR3 DNA sequence: TGTGCCAGCAGACAAAGGGGGGACACAAATACGCAGTATTTT. This codes for CASRQRGDTNTQYF.